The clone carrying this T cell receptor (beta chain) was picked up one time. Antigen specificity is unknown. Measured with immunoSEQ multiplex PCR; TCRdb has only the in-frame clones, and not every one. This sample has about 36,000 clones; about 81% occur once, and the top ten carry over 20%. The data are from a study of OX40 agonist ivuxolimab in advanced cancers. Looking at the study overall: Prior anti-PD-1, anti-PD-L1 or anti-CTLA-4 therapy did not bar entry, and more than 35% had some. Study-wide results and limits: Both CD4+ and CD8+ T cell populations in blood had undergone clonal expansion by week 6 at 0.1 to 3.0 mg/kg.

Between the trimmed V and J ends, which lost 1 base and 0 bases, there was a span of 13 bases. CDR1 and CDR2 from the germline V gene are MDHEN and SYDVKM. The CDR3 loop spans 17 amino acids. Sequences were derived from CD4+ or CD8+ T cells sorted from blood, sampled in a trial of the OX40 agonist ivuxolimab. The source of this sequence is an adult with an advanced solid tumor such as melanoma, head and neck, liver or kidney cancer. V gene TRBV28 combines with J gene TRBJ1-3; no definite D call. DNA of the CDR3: TGTGCCAGCAGTTTATACCTGACGGGGAGCTCTGGAAACACCATATATTTT. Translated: CASSLYLTGSSGNTIYF.